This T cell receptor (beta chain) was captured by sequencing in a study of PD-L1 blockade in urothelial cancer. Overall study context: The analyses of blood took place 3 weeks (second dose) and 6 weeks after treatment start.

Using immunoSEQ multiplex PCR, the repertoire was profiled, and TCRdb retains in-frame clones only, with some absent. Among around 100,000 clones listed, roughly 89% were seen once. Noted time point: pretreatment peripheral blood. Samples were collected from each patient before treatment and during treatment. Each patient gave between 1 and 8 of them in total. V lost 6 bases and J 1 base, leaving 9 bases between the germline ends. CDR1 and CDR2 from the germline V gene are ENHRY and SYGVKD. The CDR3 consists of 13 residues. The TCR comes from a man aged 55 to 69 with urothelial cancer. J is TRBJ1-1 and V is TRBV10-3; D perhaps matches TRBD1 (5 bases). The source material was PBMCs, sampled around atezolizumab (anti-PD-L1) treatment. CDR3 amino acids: CAISLGENTEAFF. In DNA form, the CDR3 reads TGTGCCATCAGCCTAGGGGAGAACACTGAAGCTTTCTTT.